These 14 T cell receptor beta chains were all obtained from the same sample, sequenced in a study of shared clonotypes between healthy human individuals. Sequencing was performed with immunoSEQ multiplex PCR; in TCRdb, only in-frame clones are kept and a portion is missing. Among about 800,000 clones listed, about 96% were seen once. CD8 cells classed as naive were CD45RO-negative and positively selected for CCR7, excluding terminally differentiated effector memory CD45RA+ cells. Sequencing used naive CD8+ T cells sorted from blood. These receptor sequences come from a man aged 25 to 40 in good health.

The chain combines TRBV7-3 with TRBJ2-3; the D gene is possibly TRBD2 (6 bases). CDR1 SGHTA and CDR2 FQGTGA come from the germline V gene. Trimming left V 5 bases short and J 3 bases short, with 15 bases between. CDR3 length equals 15 residues. CDR3 DNA: TGTGCCAGCAGCCCAAGCGGGTTCGGGACAGATACGCAGTATTTT. Protein sequence: CASSPSGFGTDTQYF.

This sequence joins TRBV5-5 and TRBJ1-4, with D possibly being TRBD1 (5 bases). The V end was cut by 4 bases, the J end by 7 bases, with 17 bases between. CDR3 length: 15 residues. CDR1 and CDR2 (germline): SGHKS, YYEKEE (reference sequence). CDR3 protein: CASSLEEGALEKLFF. The CDR3 bases are TGTGCCAGCAGCCTAGAAGAAGGGGCGCTTGAAAAACTGTTTTTT.

The V call is TRBV28, the J call TRBJ2-3; D may be TRBD1 or TRBD2 (6 bases each). This CDR3 region has 17 residues. Trimming took 3 bases from V and 3 from J, leaving 19 bases between them. Germline assignment: CDR1 MDHEN and CDR2 SYDVKM. The CDR3 sequence is CASSFGRGPMPTDTQYF. The CDR3 region has the DNA TGTGCCAGCAGTTTTGGTCGGGGGCCTATGCCAACAGATACGCAGTATTTT.

V and J are TRBV19 and TRBJ2-1; maybe TRBD2 (5 bases). The CDR3 length is 16 residues. V dropped 2 bases and J dropped 0 bases, with 11 bases sitting between them. Germline CDR1 reads LNHDA; CDR2 reads SQIVND (reference sequence). CDR3 residues: CASSISGWSSYNEQFF. In DNA, the CDR3 is TGTGCCAGTAGTATAAGCGGCTGGAGCTCCTACAATGAGCAGTTCTTC.

The genes are TRBV5-4 and TRBJ2-7; D is uncertain. This CDR3 contains 14 residues. V dropped 7 bases and J dropped 1 base, with 15 bases sitting between them. Per germline, CDR1 SGHNT and CDR2 YYREEE (reference sequence). CDR3 sequence reads: CASANSTVSYEQYF. Written as DNA, the CDR3 is TGTGCCAGCGCGAATTCGACGGTATCCTACGAGCAGTACTTC.

The chain links TRBV7-9 to TRBJ2-5, with D possibly called TRBD1 or TRBD2 (6 bases each). The germline V gene has CDR1 SEHNR and CDR2 FQNEAQ (reference sequence). The CDR3 sequence is 19 residues long. V dropped 6 bases and J dropped 5 bases, with 31 bases sitting between them. The CDR3 DNA follows: TGTGCCAGCAGGGGACGGGGGAGGACAGATTTGACCCCCCCGGAGACCCAGTACTTC. Translating gives CASRGRGRTDLTPPETQYF.

This chain connects TRBV27 to TRBJ1-1; no clear D. Germline CDR1 is MNHEY and CDR2 is SMNVEV (reference sequence). Trimming stripped 3 bases from V and 0 bases from J, with 11 bases between. The CDR3 sequence is 15 residues long. The CDR3 region is CASSLVATLNTEAFF. The DNA for the CDR3 is TGTGCCAGCAGTTTGGTAGCCACATTGAACACTGAAGCTTTCTTT.

J is TRBJ2-1 and V is TRBV7-9; D remains ambiguous. V dropped 3 bases and J dropped 8 bases, with 5 bases sitting between them. Germline assignment: CDR1 SEHNR and CDR2 FQNEAQ (reference sequence). The CDR3 sequence is 11 residues long. CDR3 bases: TGTGCCAGCAGCTTTACCGATGAGCAGTTCTTC. Its protein product is CASSFTDEQFF. Filled out from reference TRBV7-9 and TRBJ2-1, the complete variable domain reads DTGVSQNPRHKITKRGQNVTFRCDPISEHNRLYWYRQTLGQGPEFLTYFQNEAQLEKSRLLSDRFSAERPKGSFSTLEIQRTEQGDSAMYLCASSFTDEQFFGPGTRLTVL.

The chain links TRBV2 to TRBJ2-7; 9 nucleotides align to TRBD1. From germline, CDR1 is SNHLY and CDR2 FYNNEI. This CDR3 is built from 11 residues. V trimming: 10 bases; J trimming: 6 bases; junction bases outside the gene matches: 4. The CDR3 protein is CATRTGVEQYF. CDR3 bases: TGTGCCACCAGGACAGGGGTCGAGCAGTACTTC.

The V and J genes are TRBV4-1 and TRBJ2-7, with D possibly TRBD2 on 5 matching bases. CDR1 is MGHRA and CDR2 is YSYEKL in the germline V gene. The CDR3 consists of 12 residues. The V gene lost 1 base and the J gene lost 5 bases, with 6 bases spanning the gap. The CDR3 DNA is TGCGCCAGCAGCCAAGCCGGGGACGAGCAGTACTTC. Encoded protein: CASSQAGDEQYF.

The chain employs TRBV6-1 and TRBJ2-7; tentatively, D is TRBD2 (5 bases). V lost 8 bases and J lost 6, with 23 bases in between. The CDR3 consists of 15 residues. CDR1 is MNHNS and CDR2 is SASEGT in the germline V gene. This CDR3 reads CASEETTPGWGEQYF. The CDR3, as DNA: TGTGCCAGCGAGGAGACTACGCCGGGGTGGGGCGAGCAGTACTTC.

This clone was seen just once. The chain links TRBV5-4 to TRBJ2-7, with a weak D call TRBD2 (6 bases). This CDR3 has 16 residues. Deletions cut 4 bases from V and 2 bases from J, with 19 bases between. Germline lookup yields CDR1 SGHNT and CDR2 YYREEE (reference sequence). Here the CDR3 reads CASSGTGGSLTYEQYF. The CDR3 DNA follows: TGTGCCAGCAGCGGGACCGGGGGTTCGTTAACCTACGAGCAGTACTTC.

The chain uses TRBV2 and TRBJ2-1; perhaps TRBD2 as D (5 bases). Per the germline V gene, CDR1 is SNHLY and CDR2 is FYNNEI. V was trimmed by 3 bases and J by 7 bases, leaving 22 bases between them. CDR3 length: 17 residues. In DNA form, the CDR3 reads TGTGCCAGCAGTGAGGCTAGATCCGTCTACACGGGGAATGAGCAGTTCTTC. It translates to CASSEARSVYTGNEQFF.

The rearrangement links TRBV4-3 to TRBJ2-1; 10 nucleotides agree with TRBD1. Germline V lookup: CDR1 LGHNA, CDR2 YSLEER. The V and J ends lost 5 bases and 7 bases, in that order; junction bases with no gene match: 8. This CDR3 is built from 15 residues. CDR3 DNA sequence: TGCGCCAGCAGCATCCGAGGACAGGGGGTGAATGAGCAGTTCTTC. Its protein is CASSIRGQGVNEQFF.